This T cell receptor beta chain comes out of a study of Ad26.COV2.S vaccination and SARS-CoV-2 variants. The treatment denotes: approximately 18 received Ad26.COV2.S at low or high dose, single or two shots; about five received placebo; per-sample allocation not given. Sample collection was performed on day 63 after the first vaccine or placebo injection. Its platform was an Ad26 vector, and its expressed antigen was Wuhan-strain SARS-CoV-2 spike. Only in-frame clones appear in the TCRdb table, and some are missing; sequencing was by immunoSEQ multiplex PCR. The data show about 440,000 clones, with 90% seen just once and 4.3% held by the top ten. Per the germline V gene, CDR1 is KGHSH and CDR2 is LQKENI. The CDR3 is 14 residues long. J lost 5 bases, V lost 6 bases, and 5 bases had no gene match.

The source was peripheral blood, collected in a trial of Ad26.COV2.S vaccine versus placebo. V is TRBV18 and J is TRBJ2-7, with 12 bases lining up with TRBD2. This clonotype was sampled from a person aged 18-65 years who received the Ad26.COV2.S COVID-19 vaccine or a placebo. The CDR3 loop is CASSTSGRDDEQYF. The DNA for the CDR3 is TGTGCCAGCTCGACTAGCGGGAGAGACGACGAGCAGTACTTC.